This T cell receptor beta chain appears in the sequencing data of a study of CD8 T cells in ankylosing spondylitis. Germline V lookup: CDR1 SEHNR, CDR2 FQNEAQ (reference sequence). The length of the CDR3 is 15 residues. Germline trimming cut 1 base from V and 4 bases from J; bases unmatched to any gene: 2. This clonotype was counted a few times. MiXCR, applied by TCRdb to the 5' RACE reads, yields one record per CDR3 protein. Of some 220,000 distinct CDR3 sequences listed, roughly a tenth are singletons. The rearrangement uses TRBV7-9 and TRBJ1-5, with 9 bases lining up with TRBD1. Sample: blood, either unsorted or a sorted T cell fraction (not recorded which). The source is a male donor with ankylosing spondylitis or in good health (not recorded which). This chain's CDR3 is CASSLGTGVNQPQHF. DNA for the CDR3: TGTGCCAGCAGCTTAGGGACAGGGGTTAATCAGCCCCAGCATTTT.